The present entry profiles one T cell receptor (beta chain) with its context. Here immunoSEQ multiplex PCR was the method, and the copy in TCRdb shows in-frame clones only, minus some. The sample shows fewer than 100,000 clones, about 85% of them seen only once. V was trimmed by 0 bases and J by 10 bases, leaving 11 bases between them. The germline V gene has CDR1 SGDLS and CDR2 YYNGEE. The CDR3 spans 13 residues. This record comes from a study of T cell responses to AZD1222 COVID-19 vaccine. Study summary: Researchers grouped second doses given at about 4 or about 12 weeks into one pool.

The input for sequencing was peripheral blood, taken on day 0 of AZD1222 vaccination. This chain joins TRBV9 and TRBJ2-1; no definite D call. The clonotype was recovered from an adult in good health. The CDR3 nucleotides read TGTGCCAGCAGCGTAGTCAGTGGGATAGAGCAGTTCTTC. Protein product: CASSVVSGIEQFF.